This T cell receptor beta chain was sequenced in a study of cytomegalovirus exposure and HLA in healthy donors. The CDR3 is 15 amino acids. V lost 2 bases to trimming and J lost 1 base, with 12 bases between them. CDR1 is GTSNPN and CDR2 is SVGIG in the germline V gene (reference sequence). On this clone itself: Its antigen is unknown.

Study conclusions and caveats: A later analysis found most CMV-associated TCR beta chains apparently HLA-restricted. In a later analysis, TCR beta V- and J-gene trimming showed a link to a missense DCLRE1C variant. According to the study, roughly 180 TCR beta chains were cytomegalovirus-associated.

The PCR used 60 Vbeta and 13 Jbeta primers. Profiling relied on immunoSEQ multiplex PCR, and the TCRdb table lists in-frame clones only, not all of them. The sample includes some 120,000 clones, about 10% of them seen just once. This chain connects TRBV30 to TRBJ1-5, with D perhaps TRBD1 (6 bases). The sample comprised PBMCs. The sequence derives from a man between 25 and 39 years old in good health and CMV-seronegative. The DNA for the CDR3 is TGTGCCTGGAGTAGCCGAGACAGGAGCAATCAGCCCCAGCATTTT. It encodes CAWSSRDRSNQPQHF.